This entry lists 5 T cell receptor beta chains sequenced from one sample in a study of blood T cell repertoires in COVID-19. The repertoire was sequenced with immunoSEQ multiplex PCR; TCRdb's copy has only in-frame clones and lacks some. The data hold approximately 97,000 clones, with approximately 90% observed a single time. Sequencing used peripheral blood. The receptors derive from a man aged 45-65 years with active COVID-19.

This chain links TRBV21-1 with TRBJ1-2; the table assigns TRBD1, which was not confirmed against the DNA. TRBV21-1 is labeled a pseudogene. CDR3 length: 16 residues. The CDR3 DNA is TGTGCCAGCAGCCCCAGTTGGGGCAGGCTCTTCTATGGCTACACCTTC. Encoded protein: CASSPSWGRLFYGYTF.

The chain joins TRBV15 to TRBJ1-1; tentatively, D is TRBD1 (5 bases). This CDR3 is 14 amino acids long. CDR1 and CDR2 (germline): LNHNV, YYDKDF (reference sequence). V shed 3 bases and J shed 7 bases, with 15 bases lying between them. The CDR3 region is CATSSAPRADEAFF. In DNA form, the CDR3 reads TGTGCCACCAGCAGTGCCCCCAGGGCCGATGAAGCTTTCTTT.

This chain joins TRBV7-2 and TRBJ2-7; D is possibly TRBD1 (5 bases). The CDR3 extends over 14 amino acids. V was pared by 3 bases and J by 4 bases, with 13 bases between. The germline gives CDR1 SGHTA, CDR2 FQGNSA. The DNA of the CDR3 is TGTGCCAGCAGCTTCGGTTTCAGGGATTACGAGCAGTACTTC. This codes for CASSFGFRDYEQYF.

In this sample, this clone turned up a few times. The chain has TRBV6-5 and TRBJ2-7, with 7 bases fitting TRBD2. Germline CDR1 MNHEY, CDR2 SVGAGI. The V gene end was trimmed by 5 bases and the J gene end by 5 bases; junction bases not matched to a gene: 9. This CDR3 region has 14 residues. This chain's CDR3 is CASSRFVGRDEQYF. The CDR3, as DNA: TGTGCCAGCAGTAGGTTCGTAGGGAGGGACGAGCAGTACTTC.

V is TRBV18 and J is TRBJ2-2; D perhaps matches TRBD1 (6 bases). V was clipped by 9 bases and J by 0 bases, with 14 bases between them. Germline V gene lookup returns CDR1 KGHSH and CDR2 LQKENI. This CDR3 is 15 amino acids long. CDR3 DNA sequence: TGTGCCAGTATTACAGGGCTCGCGAACACCGGGGAGCTGTTTTTT. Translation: CASITGLANTGELFF.